This T cell receptor (beta chain) is from a study of response to subunit inactivated influenza vaccine. Overall study results and limits: Authors proposed each seasonal influenza vaccination draws in few new T cells.

This clonotype was seen repeatedly, ten times or more. What it recognizes is unknown. TCRdb used MiXCR to reprocess the RT-PCR reads, holding one entry per CDR3 protein. Of a few hundred thousand distinct CDR3 sequences in the sample, around 7.7% were seen once. Trimming took 1 base from V and 2 from J, leaving 16 bases between them. The germline V gene encodes CDR1 DFQATT and CDR2 SNEGSKA (reference sequence). The CDR3 spans 16 residues. The sample here was PBMCs from blood, taken around 25 months after vaccination. This TCR came from a man aged 50-75 years who received an inactivated influenza vaccine. V and J are TRBV20-1 and TRBJ2-3; D is possibly TRBD2 (6 bases). The CDR3 DNA is TGCAGTGCTAGAGTCGGGGTTGGAGGGTACACAGATACGCAGTATTTT. This encodes CSARVGVGGYTDTQYF.